In this sample, the clone carrying this TCR beta chain turned up a few times. It was with unique molecular identifiers that the TCRbeta library was prepared. TCRdb re-called the PCR reads through MiXCR, storing one row per CDR3 protein. The sample contains approximately 400,000 distinct CDR3 sequences, roughly 10% of which appear only once. This sample is drawn from a study of T-cell reconstitution after alpha-beta-depleted transplantation in children. The V and J ends lost 3 bases and 5 bases respectively, with 11 bases between them. The CDR3 runs to 13 residues. The germline gives CDR1 DFQATT, CDR2 SNEGSKA (reference sequence).

The sample in question was PBMCs from the stem cell graft donor, obtained from the stem cell graft. The rearrangement uses TRBV20-1 and TRBJ2-4; D remains ambiguous. This receptor was identified in a human donor who donated a stem cell graft to a child with acute myeloid leukemia. For the CDR3, the DNA is TGCAGTGCTAGTTTCCCCAACCAAAACATTCAGTACTTC. Its translation: CSASFPNQNIQYF.